Included here is one TCR beta chain sequence, with context. Its target is not known. Time point indicated: week 35, safety follow-up. One vaccine dose held 300 ug of mutant IDH1 20-mer peptide and came with topical imiquimod. The donors had new WHO grade 3 or 4 astrocytomas; these were IDH1-mutant and ATRX-lost. TCRdb keeps only in-frame clones here, not all; method: immunoSEQ multiplex PCR. The sample lists about 54,000 clones, around 84% occurring once. Per germline, CDR1 MNHEY and CDR2 SVGAGI. V shed 6 bases and J 5 bases; nucleotides not matched to a gene: 9. The CDR3 is 15 residues long. The data are from a study of a mutant IDH1 vaccine in newly diagnosed glioma. Background on the study: Patients arrived already treated with radiotherapy, temozolomide, or both, most having had both.

This receptor was identified in a woman aged 18-30 years with glioma. Specimen: PBMCs, collected from a glioma patient whose treatment included an IDH1 peptide vaccine. The chain employs TRBV6-5 and TRBJ1-4, with 7 bases matching TRBD1. CDR3 residues: CASSPGVRGNEKLFF. The CDR3, as DNA: TGTGCCAGCAGCCCCGGGGTCAGGGGGAATGAAAAACTGTTTTTT.